The 13 T cell receptor beta chains given below trace back to one sample, sequenced in a study of cytomegalovirus exposure and HLA in healthy donors. The PCR ran on 60 Vbeta and 13 Jbeta primers. The repertoire was sequenced with immunoSEQ multiplex PCR; TCRdb's copy has only in-frame clones and lacks some. The profile covers under 90,000 clones, with 78% appearing a single time and approximately 3.7% taken by the ten largest. The specimen was PBMCs. The receptors originated from a middle-aged man in good health and CMV-seronegative.

V gene TRBV9 combines with J gene TRBJ2-5; the D gene is possibly TRBD2 (5 bases). V was pared by 4 bases and J by 11 bases, with 15 bases between. CDR3 size: 12 residues. Germline CDR1 and CDR2: SGDLS and YYNGEE. The CDR3 DNA follows: TGTGCCAGCAGCCCGACTTCTGGGGAGCAGTACTTC. Amino acids: CASSPTSGEQYF. The whole variable domain, filled in from reference TRBV9 and TRBJ2-5, reads DSGVTQTPKHLITATGQRVTLRCSPRSGDLSVYWYQQSLDQGLQFLIQYYNGEERAKGNILERFSAQQFPDLHSELNLSSLELGDSALYFCASSPTSGEQYFGPGTRLLVL.

The V call is TRBV6-1, the J call TRBJ2-1, with a tentative D call TRBD2 (6 bases). This CDR3 is built from 14 residues. V lost 11 bases to trimming and J lost 10 bases, with 24 bases between them. The V gene's germline CDR1 is MNHNS and CDR2 SASEGT. The CDR3 region has the DNA TGTGCCGGAACTTCGGGACTGCGACAATCGGAGCAGTTCTTC. Its translation is CAGTSGLRQSEQFF.

This clone occurred a few times. The DNA for the CDR3 is TGTGCCAGCAGTGAAAGGGGGACAGACTATGGCTACACCTTC. Its translation is CASSERGTDYGYTF. This chain links TRBV2 with TRBJ1-2, with 7 bases identical to TRBD1. With 2 bases clipped from V and 3 bases from J, the junction kept 3 bases outside the gene matches. The CDR3 consists of 14 residues. In germline, CDR1 is SNHLY, CDR2 FYNNEI.

The V gene is TRBV7-9, the J gene TRBJ2-5; D uncertain. The J call may be wrong; the DNA end is better matched by TRBJ2-7. The CDR3 totals 12 residues. CDR1 and CDR2 from the germline V gene are SEHNR and FQNEAQ (reference sequence). CDR3: CASSPPVYEQYF. The DNA for the CDR3 is TGTGCCAGCAGTCCCCCCGTATACGAGCAGTACTTC.

A remark on this clone: One junction end does not reproduce the germline sequence, and a read error may be involved. This sample also contains other DNA sequences that code for the same CDR3. This rearrangement joins TRBV6-5 to TRBJ1-6; no definite D call. The CDR3 length is 13 residues. Germline-derived CDR1 and CDR2 are MNHEY and SVGAGI. CDR3 region: CASARQYNSPLHF. The CDR3 region has the DNA TGCGCCAGTGCGCGGCAGTATAATTCACCCCTCCACTTT.

V gene TRBV6-5 combines with J gene TRBJ2-1; the D gene is possibly TRBD1 (6 bases). Germline V lookup: CDR1 MNHEY, CDR2 SVGAGI. V shed 3 bases and J shed 4 bases, with 13 bases lying between them. This CDR3 region has 15 residues. The CDR3 nucleotides are TGTGCCAGCAGTTATCAGGGGAGAACTTACAATGAGCAGTTCTTC. It encodes CASSYQGRTYNEQFF.

This chain joins TRBV6-5 and TRBJ2-7; TRBD1 aligns across 8 bases. Germline-derived CDR1 and CDR2 are MNHEY and SVGAGI. Losses at the gene ends were 5 bases for V and 5 bases for J; bases not matched to a gene: 2. The CDR3 has 12 residues. CDR3 coding DNA: TGTGCCAGCAGTCCAGGGGGCCACGAGCAGTACTTC. This encodes CASSPGGHEQYF.

This chain uses TRBV28 with TRBJ2-7, with D possibly TRBD1 on 6 matching bases. Trimming removed 8 bases from V and 7 bases from J, with 15 bases in between. CDR3 length: 12 residues. CDR1 and CDR2 (germline): MDHEN, SYDVKM. CDR3 in amino acids: CASGWGLEEQYF. The CDR3 nucleotides read TGTGCCAGCGGGTGGGGGCTTGAAGAGCAGTACTTC. Full variable domain (missing parts from reference TRBV28 and TRBJ2-7): DVKVTQSSRYLVKRTGEKVFLECVQDMDHENMFWYRQDPGLGLRLIYFSYDVKMKEKGDIPEGYSVSREKKERFSLILESASTNQTSMYLCASGWGLEEQYFGPGTRLTVT.

V usage is TRBV5-1 and J usage is TRBJ1-5; D may be TRBD1 (6 bases). V lost 4 bases and J lost 1, with 18 bases in between. The CDR3 has 17 amino acids. Per the germline V gene, CDR1 is SGHRS and CDR2 is YFSETQ. The CDR3 protein is CASSLTGPGASNQPQHF. In DNA, the CDR3 is TGCGCCAGCAGCCTCACAGGTCCAGGGGCAAGCAATCAGCCCCAGCATTTT.

This clone was seen a single time. V is TRBV5-1 and J is TRBJ1-1; D gene ambiguous. The CDR3 sequence is 15 residues long. Germline CDR1 is SGHRS and CDR2 is YFSETQ. Trimming pared 4 bases from V and 2 bases from J, leaving 15 bases between. The CDR3 bases are TGCGCCAGCAGCCAACGCGCAGGCGAAAACACTGAAGCTTTCTTT. It codes for CASSQRAGENTEAFF.

The rearrangement links TRBV14 to TRBJ2-1; 9 bases are a match to TRBD1. This CDR3 has 15 amino acids. Germline V gene lookup returns CDR1 SGHDN and CDR2 FVKESK. V was clipped by 6 bases and J by 4 bases; unmatched bases: 7. The chain's CDR3 is CASSRQGGRYNEQFF. The CDR3 region has the DNA TGTGCCAGCAGTAGACAGGGGGGGCGTTACAATGAGCAGTTCTTC. Variable domain in full (rest from reference TRBV14 and TRBJ2-1): EAGVTQFPSHSVIEKGQTVTLRCDPISGHDNLYWYRRVMGKEIKFLLHFVKESKQDESGMPNNRFLAERTGGTYSTLKVQPAELEDSGVYFCASSRQGGRYNEQFFGPGTRLTVL.

The table lists this clone with a few counts. V is TRBV7-3 and J is TRBJ2-3; TRBD2 is a possible D gene (6 bases). The CDR3 runs 16 residues. The germline V gene has CDR1 SGHTA and CDR2 FQGTGA. Trimming took 5 bases from V and 4 from J, leaving 19 bases between them. CDR3 sequence: CASSPPGRGGADTQYF. The CDR3 DNA is TGTGCCAGCAGCCCACCGGGGCGGGGCGGGGCAGATACGCAGTATTTT.

A few counts support this clone. This chain joins TRBV19 and TRBJ1-2, with D perhaps matching TRBD1 (6 bases). V shed 9 bases and J shed 2 bases, with 10 bases lying between them. CDR3 length equals 12 residues. Germline assignment: CDR1 LNHDA and CDR2 SQIVND (reference sequence). Here the CDR3 reads CASLTGNYGYTF. For the CDR3, the DNA is TGTGCCAGCCTGACAGGAAACTATGGCTACACCTTC.